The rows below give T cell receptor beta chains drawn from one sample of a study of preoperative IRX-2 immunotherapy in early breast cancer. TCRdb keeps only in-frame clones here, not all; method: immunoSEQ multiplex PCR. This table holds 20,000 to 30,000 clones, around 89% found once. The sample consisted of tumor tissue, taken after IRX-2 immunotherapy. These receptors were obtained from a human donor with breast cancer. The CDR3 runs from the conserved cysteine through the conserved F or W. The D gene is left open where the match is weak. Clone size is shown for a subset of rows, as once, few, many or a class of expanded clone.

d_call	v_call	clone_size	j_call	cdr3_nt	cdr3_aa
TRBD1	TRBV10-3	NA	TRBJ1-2	TGTGCCATCAGTGACGGGACAGAGTATGGCTACACCTTC	CAISDGTEYGYTF
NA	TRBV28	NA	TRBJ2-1	TGTGCCAGCAGTTTTTACCCAGGACAACACAATGAGCAGTTCTTC	CASSFYPGQHNEQFF
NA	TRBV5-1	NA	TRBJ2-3	TGCGCCAGCAGCTTGGAAACAATGAAAGTAACAGATACGCAGTATTTT	CASSLETMKVTDTQYF
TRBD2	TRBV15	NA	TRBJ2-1	TGTGCCACCAGCAGAGATGCCCTTCTAGCGGGGGGTGGGCATGAGCAGTTCTTC	CATSRDALLAGGGHEQFF
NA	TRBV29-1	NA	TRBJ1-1	TGCAGCGTTGATCGGAGCACTGAAGCTTTCTTT	CSVDRSTEAFF
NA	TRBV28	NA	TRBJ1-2	TGTGCCAGCAGGCCCGGGGTTCAGTCCTATGGCTACACCTTC	CASRPGVQSYGYTF
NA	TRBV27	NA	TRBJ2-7	TGTGCCAGCAGTCCCAACCTGGGGACGGCCAACTACGAGCAGTACTTC	CASSPNLGTANYEQYF
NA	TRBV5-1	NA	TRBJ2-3	TGCGCCAGCAGCGCGGCGTCGGAGCGCACAGATACGCAGTATTTT	CASSAASERTDTQYF
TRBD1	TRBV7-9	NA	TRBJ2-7	TGTGCCAGCAGCTTAGCTCAGACAGGGATCGAGCAGTACTTC	CASSLAQTGIEQYF
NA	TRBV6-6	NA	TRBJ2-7	TGTGCCAGCAGTAGGGGACTCGAGACCTACGAGCAGTACTTC	CASSRGLETYEQYF
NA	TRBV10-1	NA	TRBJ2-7	TGCGCCAGCAGTAACCTCCTCAGGGACGAGCAGTACTTC	CASSNLLRDEQYF
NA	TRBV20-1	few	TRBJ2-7	TGCAGTGCTACACCACTGGGGGAGCAGTACTTC	CSATPLGEQYF
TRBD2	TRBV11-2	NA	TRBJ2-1	TGTGCCAGCAGATCCTCGTTTAGCGGGGAACCTGGGCAGTTCTTC	CASRSSFSGEPGQFF
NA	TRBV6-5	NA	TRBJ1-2	TGTGCCTGCCGAGGAGGGGGCTATGGCTACACCTTC	CACRGGGYGYTF
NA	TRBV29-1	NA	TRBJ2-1	TGCAGCGCGCGTCCTTCCCTGACCAATGAGCAGTTCTTC	CSARPSLTNEQFF
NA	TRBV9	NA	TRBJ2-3	TGTGCCAGCAGCGGAGAAGGGACCGTTTCCACAGATACGCAGTATTTT	CASSGEGTVSTDTQYF
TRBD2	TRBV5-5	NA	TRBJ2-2	TGTGCCAGCAAAAGCCCGGGACTAGCGGGAGGGGACACCGGGGAGCTGTTTTTT	CASKSPGLAGGDTGELFF
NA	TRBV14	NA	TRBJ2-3	TGTGCCAGCAGCCAAACTACCAGCGCGGATACGCAGTATTTT	CASSQTTSADTQYF
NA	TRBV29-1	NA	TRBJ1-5	TGCAGCATACTCCTAGGCGGGGGAGGGCAGCCCCAGCATTTT	CSILLGGGGQPQHF
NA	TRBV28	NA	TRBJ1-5	TGTGCCAGCAGCCTTTCAGGGGGCAATCAGCCCCAGCATTTT	CASSLSGGNQPQHF